Below, one TCR beta chain is given with its context. As yet, its antigen is unknown. These data originate in a study of CD8+CD57+ T cells in acquired aplastic anemia. The length of the CDR3 is 14 residues. CDR1 and CDR2 from the germline V gene are LNHDA and SQIVND (reference sequence). The V and J ends lost 5 bases and 8 bases, in that order; junction bases with no gene match: 6. Patients who underwent sequencing had shown CD8+CD57+ cell expansion by flow cytometry. Study-wide points: Patients were compared with controls for CD8+ Simpson's diversity, and no significant difference emerged.

The study profiled TCR beta VDJ and CDR3 using genomic DNA as template. TCRdb analysed the reads with MiXCR anew, one entry per CDR3 protein. The sample holds approximately 180,000 distinct CDR3 sequences, around half seen once. Material: sorted CD4+, CD8+, or CD8+CD57+ T cells (not recorded which) from PBMCs. The source is a human donor with aplastic anemia. The chain employs TRBV19 and TRBJ2-1, with 10 bases lining up with TRBD1. CDR3 nucleotide sequence: TGTGCCAGTAGTTCCGGACAGGGGGTAGATGAGCAGTTCTTC. Protein sequence: CASSSGQGVDEQFF.